This entry lists 5 T cell receptor beta chains sequenced from one sample in a study of CD8 T cells in ankylosing spondylitis. Each CDR3 protein is one row after TCRdb ran MiXCR on the 5' RACE reads. The sample gives 150,000 to 200,000 distinct CDR3 sequences, roughly 13% of which show up once; about 17% is in the top ten. Specimen: blood, either unsorted or a sorted T cell fraction (not recorded which). The receptors stem from a male donor with ankylosing spondylitis or in good health (not recorded which).

This clonotype was detected a few times. CDR3 sequence: CASRQNRGGTGELFF. CDR3 DNA sequence: TGTGCCAGCAGGCAGAACAGGGGAGGCACCGGGGAGCTGTTTTTT. V usage is TRBV6-1 and J usage is TRBJ2-2; D is possibly TRBD1 (7 bases). V was cut by 6 bases and J by 4 bases, with 15 bases left in between. Germline V lookup: CDR1 MNHNS, CDR2 SASEGT. The CDR3 has 15 residues.

V gene TRBV20-1 combines with J gene TRBJ2-1; D gene ambiguous. Germline V CDR1 and CDR2: DFQATT, SNEGSKA (reference sequence). The CDR3 spans 15 residues. V was clipped by 4 bases and J by 0 bases, with 13 bases between them. The CDR3 spells CSAIALLSSYNEQFF. Written as DNA, the CDR3 is TGCAGTGCTATCGCTCTTCTGAGCTCCTACAATGAGCAGTTCTTC.

The V and J genes are TRBV7-9 and TRBJ2-5, with D perhaps given as TRBD1 or TRBD2 (5 bases each). CDR1 SEHNR and CDR2 FQNEAQ come from the germline V gene (reference sequence). The V end was cut by 4 bases, the J end by 5 bases, with 11 bases between. This CDR3 region has 13 residues. The CDR3: CASSSSRVETQYF. CDR3 coding DNA: TGTGCCAGCAGCTCTAGCAGGGTGGAGACCCAGTACTTC.

This clonotype was observed a handful of times. V gene TRBV3-1 combines with J gene TRBJ1-1; D is perhaps TRBD1 (5 bases). V lost 0 bases to trimming and J lost 7 bases, with 18 bases between them. The CDR3 runs to 16 residues. CDR1 LGHDT and CDR2 YNNKEL come from the germline V gene (reference sequence). The CDR3 loop reads CASSQEVRGAQVEAFF. The CDR3 DNA sequence: TGTGCCAGCAGCCAAGAGGTTAGAGGGGCTCAAGTTGAAGCTTTCTTT.

This clonotype was picked up a small number of times. The V and J genes are TRBV4-1 and TRBJ2-3; the D call may be TRBD1 or TRBD2 (5 bases each). Germline assignment: CDR1 MGHRA and CDR2 YSYEKL. V lost 1 base and J 2 bases, leaving 22 bases between the germline ends. The CDR3 contains 19 residues. The CDR3 reads CASSQADSYGAGATDTQYF. The CDR3, as DNA: TGCGCCAGCAGCCAAGCGGATAGTTACGGGGCCGGAGCCACAGATACGCAGTATTTT.